A selection of T cell receptor beta chains follows, all from one sample in a study of blood T cell repertoires in COVID-19. Assay used: immunoSEQ multiplex PCR; TCRdb lists only in-frame clones, some missing. The table lists under 300,000 clones, 65% to 85% of them singletons. The sequencing sample was made of peripheral blood. The receptors originated from a woman in her thirties or forties who had recovered from COVID-19. The CDR3 runs from the conserved cysteine through the conserved F or W. D genes are given only for firm matches. Clone size is stated in some rows and not others, as once, few, many or a class when expanded.

D	length	V	size	J	DNA	CDR3
NA	15	TRBV6-5	NA	TRBJ1-5	TGTGCCAGCAGACCACTCGACAAGGATTATCAGCCCCAGCATTTT	CASRPLDKDYQPQHF
NA	15	TRBV7-2	NA	TRBJ2-7	TGTGCCAGCAGCCCGATAACTTTGTCCTCCTACGAGCAGTACTTC	CASSPITLSSYEQYF
TRBD1	18	TRBV6-2/TRBV6-3	NA	TRBJ2-3	TGTGCCAGCAGTCCCCTCCCCGGACAGGGGGTTGCCACAAATACGCAGTATTTT	CASSPLPGQGVATNTQYF
TRBD1	14	TRBV5-1	NA	TRBJ1-4	TGCGCCAGCAGCTTTGGGACAGGGAATGAAAAACTGTTTTTT	CASSFGTGNEKLFF
NA	13	TRBV29-1	NA	TRBJ1-1	TGCAGCGGGGAGGGGGGTATACCAAGGGAAGCTTTCTTT	CSGEGGIPREAFF
TRBD1	15	TRBV6-1	NA	TRBJ1-5	TGTGCCAGCAGTGACCGGACAGGGGAGGGACAGCCCCAGCATTTT	CASSDRTGEGQPQHF
TRBD1	15	TRBV11-2	NA	TRBJ1-1	TGTGCCAGCAGTCTAACCGGGACAGGGCGCACTGAAGCTTTCTTT	CASSLTGTGRTEAFF
TRBD1	19	TRBV28	NA	TRBJ2-6	TGTGCCAGCACCCCGCGGTGGGCAGGGGGTATCTCTGGGGCCAACGTCCTGACTTTC	CASTPRWAGGISGANVLTF
NA	16	TRBV2	NA	TRBJ1-3	TGTGCCAGCACCTTGACAAACCCGAGCTCTGGAAACACCATATATTTT	CASTLTNPSSGNTIYF
NA	15	TRBV7-9	NA	TRBJ2-5	TGTGCCAGCAGCTTTGTTGGGGCGTTGGGAGAGACCCAGTACTTC	CASSFVGALGETQYF
NA	16	TRBV3-1/TRBV3-2	NA	TRBJ2-2	TGTGCCAGCAGCCAAAGCGCGGGTATCCACACCGGGGAGCTGTTTTTT	CASSQSAGIHTGELFF
NA	15	TRBV28	NA	TRBJ2-3	TGTGCCAGCAGTCGGAACCTCTCGGGGAGAGATACGCAGTATTTT	CASSRNLSGRDTQYF
TRBD1	14	TRBV7-8	NA	TRBJ2-7	TGTGCCAGCAGCTTAGCAGGGGGCTACTACGAGCAGTACTTC	CASSLAGGYYEQYF
TRBD1	18	TRBV10-1	NA	TRBJ2-2	TGCGCCAGCAGTGAGTCGTCGGGACAGGGAGGTCGGAGCGGGGAGCTGTTTTTT	CASSESSGQGGRSGELFF
NA	15	TRBV5-1	NA	TRBJ1-2	TGCGCCAGCAGCCCATATCTTACAGAAAAATATGGCTACACCTTC	CASSPYLTEKYGYTF
NA	13	TRBV6-5	NA	TRBJ1-1	TGTGCCAGCAGCGGGACACGGAACACTGAAGCTTTCTTT	CASSGTRNTEAFF
TRBD1	19	TRBV27	NA	TRBJ1-1	TGTGCCAGCAGCCGATCCCGGGACAGGGGGCGCTTGGTGAACACTGAAGCTTTCTTT	CASSRSRDRGRLVNTEAFF
TRBD1	15	TRBV28	NA	TRBJ2-1	TGTGCCAGCAGCCCCTATCCCGACAGGGGGAATGAGCAGTTCTTC	CASSPYPDRGNEQFF
TRBD1	16	TRBV18	NA	TRBJ2-7	TGTGCCAGCTCACTCTCCCGGGACAGGACGACCTACGAGCAGTACTTC	CASSLSRDRTTYEQYF
NA	16	TRBV5-1	NA	TRBJ1-4	TGCGCCAGCAGCCGTGCCCCGGAGGGAACTAATGAAAAACTGTTTTTT	CASSRAPEGTNEKLFF
TRBD1	16	TRBV20-1	NA	TRBJ1-1	TGCAGTGCTAGTTCTGACAGGGTGAGAGTTGACACTGAAGCTTTCTTT	CSASSDRVRVDTEAFF
TRBD2	12	TRBV6-5	NA	TRBJ2-7	TGTGCCAGCAGGGGAGGGGTAGAGGAGCAGTACTTC	CASRGGVEEQYF
TRBD2	14	TRBV28	NA	TRBJ2-2	TGTGCCGGGAAGCGGGGGGGCCAAACCGGGGAGCTGTTTTTT	CAGKRGGQTGELFF
NA	13	TRBV19	NA	TRBJ1-1	TGTGCCAGTAGTATATTGCGGGGCACTGAAGCTTTCTTT	CASSILRGTEAFF
TRBD1	15	TRBV6-1	NA	TRBJ1-5	TGTGCCAGTAGAGGGGGCAGGGTTAACCATTGGCCCCAGCATTTT	CASRGGRVNHWPQHF
NA	13	TRBV6-1	NA	TRBJ1-6	TGTGCCAGCAGTTTATCAGGGAAAACACCCCTCCACTTT	CASSLSGKTPLHF
TRBD1	14	TRBV6-5	NA	TRBJ1-2	TGTGCCAGCAGTCTCGCTGGGACAGGGTTCGGCTACACCTTC	CASSLAGTGFGYTF
TRBD1	14	TRBV27	NA	TRBJ2-7	TGTGCCAGCAGTGTCCGGGACAGGGTCTACGAGCAGTACTTC	CASSVRDRVYEQYF
NA	14	TRBV5-1	NA	TRBJ1-1	TGCGCCAGCAGCTTGTTTGCGGGTCGAACTGAAGCTTTCTTT	CASSLFAGRTEAFF
NA	14	TRBV2	NA	TRBJ2-5	TGTGCCAGCATGGTCTCCTACAGGCAAGAGACCCAGTACTTC	CASMVSYRQETQYF
TRBD1	16	TRBV5-6	NA	TRBJ1-5	TGTGCCAGCAGCTTGGGCAGGGGGTGGTTGGATCAGCCCCAGCATTTT	CASSLGRGWLDQPQHF
NA	15	TRBV10-2	NA	TRBJ2-1	TGCGCCAGCAGTGAGGGACTAAGCTCCTACAATGAGCAGTTCTTC	CASSEGLSSYNEQFF
NA	14	TRBV3-1/TRBV3-2	NA	TRBJ2-2	TGTGCCAGCAGCCCAGGGCCAGACGGGCGGGAGCTGTTTTTT	CASSPGPDGRELFF
NA	12	TRBV6-6	NA	TRBJ2-5	TGTGCCAGCAAAGAGGGTTTGGAGACCCAGTACTTC	CASKEGLETQYF
NA	13	TRBV28	NA	TRBJ1-2	TGTGCCAGCAGTTTCGGGGTATTGCGTGGCTACACCTTC	CASSFGVLRGYTF
TRBD1	15	TRBV7-2	once	TRBJ1-2	TGTGCCAGCAGCCCCGCACTGACAGGGTGGAGTGGCTACACCTTC	CASSPALTGWSGYTF
TRBD1	15	TRBV4-2	NA	TRBJ1-2	TGTGCCAGCAGCCCGCAAAACAGGGGTAGCTATGGCTACACCTTC	CASSPQNRGSYGYTF
TRBD1	15	TRBV19	NA	TRBJ1-6	TGTGCCAGTAGTGTCGACAGGGGACACAATTCACCCCTCCACTTT	CASSVDRGHNSPLHF
TRBD1	16	TRBV4-2	NA	TRBJ1-1	TGTGCCAGCAGCCAAGCCGGGACAGGGGTCGTCACTGAAGCTTTCTTT	CASSQAGTGVVTEAFF
NA	14	TRBV5-1	many	TRBJ2-1	TGCGCCAGCAGCCCCTACAGCTCCTACAATGAGCAGTTCTTC	CASSPYSSYNEQFF
NA	15	TRBV28	NA	TRBJ1-5	TGTGCCAGCAGTACCTTTGGGGGGGACGATCAGCCCCAGCATTTT	CASSTFGGDDQPQHF
TRBD1	15	TRBV19	NA	TRBJ2-7	TGTGCCAGTAGTATGATGGGGGACAGGGGCTACGAGCAGTACTTC	CASSMMGDRGYEQYF
NA	14	TRBV2	NA	TRBJ1-2	TGTGCCAGCAGGAACCAGGGCGGTAGGGATGGCTACACCTTC	CASRNQGGRDGYTF
NA	16	TRBV18	NA	TRBJ2-7	TGTGCCAGCTCACCACCAACAGGGTCCAGCTCCTACGAGCAGTACTTC	CASSPPTGSSSYEQYF
NA	13	TRBV27	NA	TRBJ1-1	TGTGCCAGCAGTTTTAATTGGAACACTGAAGCTTTCTTT	CASSFNWNTEAFF
NA	13	TRBV30	NA	TRBJ1-1	TGTGCCTGGACCCATGACAGCAACACTGAAGCTTTCTTT	CAWTHDSNTEAFF
NA	14	TRBV28	NA	TRBJ1-2	TGTGCCAGCAGTCTTCCAGGGTTGGGCTATGGCTACACCTTC	CASSLPGLGYGYTF
TRBD2	17	TRBV7-2	NA	TRBJ2-3	TGTGCCAGCAGTTTTAAGTTAGCGGGGGGTAGCACAGATACGCAGTATTTT	CASSFKLAGGSTDTQYF
NA	14	TRBV6-5	NA	TRBJ2-2	TGTGCCAGCGTTGAGACATGGGGCATCGGGGAGCTGTTTTTT	CASVETWGIGELFF
TRBD1	12	TRBV19	NA	TRBJ2-7	TGTGCCAGTAGGACAGGGGCTGGCGAGCAGTACTTC	CASRTGAGEQYF
TRBD1	14	TRBV9	NA	TRBJ1-6	TGTGCCAGCAGCCTCGGACAGGGCGGTTCACCCCTCCACTTT	CASSLGQGGSPLHF
NA	11	TRBV7-6	NA	TRBJ2-5	TGTGCCAGCAGCTTCGGGGAGACCCAGTACTTC	CASSFGETQYF
NA	12	TRBV5-1	NA	TRBJ2-5	TGCGCCAGCAGGTGGGACACTGAGACCCAGTACTTC	CASRWDTETQYF
NA	15	TRBV3-1/TRBV3-2	NA	TRBJ1-1	TGTGCCAGCAGCCAAGAGGGCAGGGTTATCACTGAAGCTTTCTTT	CASSQEGRVITEAFF
TRBD1	14	TRBV19	NA	TRBJ1-1	TGTGCCAGTATGATAGGGGGCTTAGGCACTGAAGCTTTCTTT	CASMIGGLGTEAFF
TRBD2	18	TRBV3-1/TRBV3-2	NA	TRBJ2-3	TGTGCCAGCAGCCCCCCGGGGGAGCGGGGGACGTGGGCAGATACGCAGTATTTT	CASSPPGERGTWADTQYF
TRBD2	17	TRBV3-1/TRBV3-2	NA	TRBJ2-1	TGTGCCAGCAGCCAAGATCGGGCGCGGGGGGCCTACAATGAGCAGTTCTTC	CASSQDRARGAYNEQFF